This T cell receptor beta chain emerged from a study of shared clonotypes between healthy human individuals (dated by TCRdb to 2018 to 2021). As for the study more broadly: A few men and two women, aged 18 to 49 years, made up the cohort. For each donor, CD4 naive and CD4 memory were each run on three plates, CD8 naive on two plates, and CD8 memory on one plate. The study deeply sequenced blood TCR repertoires of five healthy adults to estimate repertoire size and the extent of clonotype sharing between individuals. To increase sequencing depth and limit assay-specific biases, TCR repertoire library preparation and sequencing were carried out by different laboratories using diverse techniques. Each donor's leukapheresis produced roughly between roughly 0.85 and 9 billion PBMCs. The paper's findings and limits, for the study overall: Sampling was restricted to blood, and TCR repertoires in tissues likely differ from the TCR repertoires found in blood. Compared with non-shared clonotypes, the clonotypes found in all four sorted-subset donors had higher generation probabilities. Around 5.4% of naive CD4, more than 3% of naive CD8, approximately 2.2% of memory CD4, and approximately 0.4% of memory CD8 clonotypes were shared across a handful of donors. Even with the large sequencing depth, rarefaction of the sorted-subset datasets indicated that sequencing was incomplete. Because the study included a small number of donors, the genetic and exposure-history diversity represented was limited. Naive subsets generally had larger estimated clonotype richness than memory subsets. Pairwise subsampling led to the expectation that sequencing depth would affect the degree of clonotype sharing among donors.

CDR1 and CDR2 (KGHSH, LQKENI) derive from the germline V gene. From its cysteine to its phenylalanine, the CDR3 spans 14 amino acids. Only the CDR3 region is kept as DNA, spanning 42 bases read in frame from base 1. V loses 6 bases of germline sequence and J loses 7 bases, and the interval between the two ends is 16 bases. Donors were healthy HIV-negative adults with no recently reported acute infections or vaccinations. Only Caucasian adults living in Nashville, Tennessee, USA were represented among the donors. CD4+ T cells were enriched by magnetic negative selection, after which naive cells were positively selected on CD45RA and the negative fraction was taken as the memory subset. After blood collection by leukapheresis, PBMCs were isolated using Ficoll-Histopaque density gradient centrifugation and then cryopreserved in the vapor phase of liquid nitrogen. Purity and quantity of every magnetically sorted T cell population were checked by analytical flow cytometry. From each sorted fraction, genomic DNA was isolated and quantified by UV absorbance on a Nanodrop 2000c.

TCR CDR3 regions were amplified from genomic DNA by multiplex PCR using the deep immunoSEQ assay. Genomic DNA extracted from each cell subset was distributed evenly over all wells of several immunoSEQ 96-well plates, and each plate served as one replicate. Each replicate PCR for sorted subsets received around 0.2 ug genomic DNA, equal to tens of thousands of T cell genomes. Purified libraries were quantified with a Qubit 3.0 fluorometer, sized on a Bioanalyzer 2100, and re-quantified with the KAPA Library Quantification kit. Every immunoSEQ 96-well plate was sequenced on a dedicated single-read 150-cycle Illumina NextSeq 550 flow cell. Concerning the study's data processing: The immunoSEQ output contained only junctional sequences without quality scores, so filtering could not match that applied to full-length reads. To assign V/J genes and CDR3, sequences were annotated using PyIR, a Python wrapper for IgBLAST v1.9, with IMGT germline references. Any read was removed if the V/J assignment was weak (E-value above 1e-6), the CDR3 was missing, or the read contained stop codons, out-of-frame junctions, or ambiguous translated residues. V3J clonotypes were defined as sequences sharing an identical inferred V gene, J gene, and CDR3 amino acid sequence. Percentage overlap between repertoires was computed as shared unique clonotypes divided by the size of the smaller repertoire. Richness of each repertoire was evaluated using RTK rarefaction, the Chao1 estimator, and Recon v2.1 estimates of unobserved clonotypes. For all TCRbeta clonotypes obtained by the gDNA method from a handful of donors, generation probabilities were computed with OLGA. Imported from immuneACCESS, the table was reduced by TCRdb to in-frame sequences with V and J called. These copies leave out some clones; in studies compared against another copy, an unresolved V gene accounts for under half, and the cause of the remainder is not known. The V and J calls and clone size come from that table; D and trimming were worked out from the DNA. This sample gives roughly 300,000 clones in total; less than 75% of them show up just once. Of the sample, roughly a tenth falls within the top ten clones.

For this clone: The target of this receptor is not known. Base qualities are not at hand, and no much larger clone is one base apart.

The sequence was obtained from a young man in good health. The sequence joins TRBV18 to TRBJ2-4, with a tentative D call of TRBD1 or TRBD2, each matching 5 bases. Sequencing used memory CD4+ T cells sorted from blood. In light of the paper, this sample's cell subset or site label describes: CD45RA-negative fraction. The CDR3 region has the sequence CASSPDGAGNIQYF. At the DNA level, the sequence is TGTGCCAGCTCGCCGGACGGGGCCGGTAACATTCAGTACTTC.